What follows describes a single T cell receptor beta chain. What it binds is unknown. A junction boundary mismatches the germline segment, possibly from a read error. Donation came from healthy Caucasian individuals in Russia who were aged roughly 6 to 95. The source of the sample is a study of blood T cells in healthy people across ages. Study outcomes and limitations: Higher diversity and more naive CD4+ cells were features of long-lived donors, compared to aged donors.

Sample-barcoded 5' priming and a J-beta primer mix drove a second PCR of about 7 to 11 cycles. A template-switch adaptor that had 12 random nucleotides put a tag on each cDNA molecule. The yield of each sample was at least 2.5 million CDR3-containing paired-end reads. TCRdb called the 5' RACE reads again in MiXCR, with one record for every CDR3 protein. The sample has about 780,000 distinct CDR3 sequences, 62% seen once. CDR1 and CDR2 from the germline V gene are MNHEY and SVGAGI. There are 14 residues in the CDR3. This clonotype was sampled from a man between 25 and 39 years old in good health. The gene calls are TRBV6-5 and TRBJ2-5; tentatively, D is TRBD1 (6 bases). The sample taken for sequencing was blood. The DNA of the CDR3 is TGTGCCAGCAGTGACTCAGGAGGACAGAGGACCCAGTACTTC. This sequence encodes CASSDSGGQRTQYF.